This TCR beta chain was documented in a study of cytomegalovirus exposure and HLA in healthy donors. Trimming took 2 bases from V and 5 from J; bases not matched to a gene: 6. The CDR3 is 15 amino acids. Per the germline V gene, CDR1 is MNHNS and CDR2 is SASEGT. Findings of the study overall: As confirmed in vitro, a few CMV-associated chains were specific for CMV antigens.

A note on this clone: As yet, its antigen is unknown.

It was with 60 Vbeta and 13 Jbeta primers that the PCR ran. As handled by the study authors: Counted up in a later analysis, unique TCR beta chains came to approximately 83 million, with around 11 million shared. Profiling relied on immunoSEQ multiplex PCR, and the TCRdb table lists in-frame clones only, not all of them. V, J and clone size derive from that table, while D and trimming were established from the DNA sequence. The repertoire consists of 96,000 or so clones, with roughly 74% occurring once and the leading ten covering approximately 3%. Each of the donors was a healthy bone marrow donor.

This rearrangement joins TRBV6-1 to TRBJ2-7, with 10 positions matching TRBD1. Sample: PBMCs. The source is a female donor in good health and CMV-seropositive. Here the CDR3 reads CASSEMGQGFDEQYF. DNA for the CDR3: TGTGCCAGCAGTGAAATGGGACAGGGGTTCGACGAGCAGTACTTC.